The 17 T cell receptor beta chains below were found in one sample sequenced in a study of blood T cell repertoires in COVID-19 (dated by TCRdb to about 2020). The library was obtained by the immunoSEQ multiplex PCR assay. TCRdb obtained this table from immuneACCESS and retained in-frame rearrangements with V and J assigned. These tables miss some clones; where compared with another copy, unresolved V genes account for less than half of the shortfall, and the remainder is unexplained. This sample lists roughly 220,000 clones; 60% to 85% were detected once. Around 5.4% of the sample lies in the top ten. Sequencing input: peripheral blood. Source of these receptors: a woman between 70 and 85 years old with acute or convalescent COVID-19.

This chain links TRBV2 with TRBJ1-5, with 8 nucleotides matching TRBD1. The germline V gene encodes CDR1 SNHLY and CDR2 FYNNEI. V dropped 8 bases and J dropped 6; count of bases not matched to a gene: 3. The CDR3 consists of 12 residues. In DNA form, the CDR3 reads TGTGCCAGCGGACAGGGAGTTCAGCCCCAGCATTTT. It specifies CASGQGVQPQHF.

This clone has ten or more counts. The rearrangement joins TRBV24-1 to TRBJ2-1; TRBD1 aligns across 11 bases. Germline V gene lookup returns CDR1 KGHDR and CDR2 SFDVKD. The trim removed 2 bases at V and 8 bases at J, leaving 4 bases unmatched. CDR3 size: 15 residues. CDR3 loop: CATSDWGQGDDEQFF. DNA for the CDR3: TGTGCCACCAGTGATTGGGGACAGGGGGACGATGAGCAGTTCTTC.

This clone appeared a single time. The DNA for the CDR3 is TGCGCGTCCACGCCCCAGGGGGCGTCGGATACGCAGTATTTT. It yields the protein CASTPQGASDTQYF. V is TRBV10-2 and J is TRBJ2-3, with 8 nucleotides matching TRBD1. The germline gives CDR1 WSHSY, CDR2 SAAADI. This CDR3 is 14 amino acids long.

At least ten counts were recorded for this clone. The chain has TRBV6-5 and TRBJ2-7; TRBD2 matches at 7 bases. Germline V gene lookup returns CDR1 MNHEY and CDR2 SVGAGI. The CDR3 is made up of 15 amino acids. V trimming: 6 bases; J trimming: 6 bases; junction bases outside the gene matches: 14. Here the CDR3 DNA reads TGTGCCAGCAGACGAGCAGCGGGAACCCTCTTCGAGCAGTACTTC. This translates into CASRRAAGTLFEQYF.

V is TRBV6-6 and J is TRBJ1-1; no clear D. CDR1 and CDR2 from the germline V gene are MNHNY and SVGAGI (reference sequence). The CDR3 has 11 amino acids. Trimming shortened V by 2 bases and J by 8 bases, and 6 bases separated the two germline ends. This CDR3 is CASSYSREAFF. The CDR3 DNA sequence: TGTGCCAGCAGTTACAGCAGGGAAGCTTTCTTT.

This chain connects TRBV6-5 to TRBJ2-6, with 8 bases aligning to TRBD1. Trimming removed 5 bases from V and 2 bases from J; junction bases left unmatched: 2. CDR1 and CDR2 from the germline V gene are MNHEY and SVGAGI. The CDR3 has 15 residues. The CDR3 sequence is CASSHRGTGANVLTF. The DNA for the CDR3 is TGTGCCAGCAGTCACAGGGGGACTGGGGCCAACGTCCTGACTTTC.

There are a few counts of this clone. V is TRBV2 and J is TRBJ2-1, with TRBD2 matching over 11 bases. V shed 7 bases and J 4 bases; nucleotides not matched to a gene: 6. Germline CDR1 SNHLY, CDR2 FYNNEI. This CDR3 is 15 amino acids long. The CDR3 spells CASNRLAGLYNEQFF. For the CDR3, the DNA is TGTGCCAGCAATCGACTAGCGGGGCTTTACAATGAGCAGTTCTTC.

The gene calls are TRBV4-1 and TRBJ2-2, with TRBD1 matching over 8 bases. The CDR3 runs to 17 residues. Per the germline V gene, CDR1 is MGHRA and CDR2 is YSYEKL. The junction had 8 bases not matched to a gene; V was cut back by 1 base and J by 4 bases. As DNA, the CDR3 is TGCGCCAGCAGCCAAGCCGACAGGGGTTTTTCCACCGGGGAGCTGTTTTTT. It translates to CASSQADRGFSTGELFF.

This sequence joins TRBV2 and TRBJ2-6; TRBD1 matches 7 bases. From germline, CDR1 is SNHLY and CDR2 FYNNEI. This CDR3 is built from 15 residues. J was trimmed by 2 bases and V by 6 bases; bases with no gene match: 4. The chain's CDR3 is CASSVTGAGANVLTF. Here the CDR3 DNA reads TGTGCCAGCAGCGTAACAGGGGCTGGGGCCAACGTCCTGACTTTC.

This chain uses TRBV18 with TRBJ2-3; 8 bases line up with TRBD2. Trimming took 3 bases from V and 2 from J; bases not matched to a gene: 4. CDR3 size: 15 residues. The germline V gene has CDR1 KGHSH and CDR2 LQKENI. CDR3 nucleotides: TGTGCCAGCTCACCGATAGCGGGGATCACAGATACGCAGTATTTT. Protein sequence: CASSPIAGITDTQYF.

The chain employs TRBV7-6 and TRBJ2-7, with TRBD1 matching over 7 bases. This CDR3 contains 16 residues. The germline CDR1 and CDR2 sequences are SGHVS and FNYEAQ. Losses at the gene ends were 6 bases for V and 1 base for J; bases not matched to a gene: 12. DNA of the CDR3: TGTGCCAGCAGTACGAAACAGGGGATGTCATCCTACGAGCAGTACTTC. This translates into CASSTKQGMSSYEQYF.

J is TRBJ1-3 and V is TRBV2; no reliable D call. The CDR3 covers 15 residues. The ends were cut back, 1 base at V and 0 bases at J, with 7 bases in the middle. The germline CDR1 and CDR2 sequences are SNHLY and FYNNEI. The CDR3 DNA reads as TGTGCCAGCAGTGAAGGACTCAACTCTGGAAACACCATATATTTT. This codes for CASSEGLNSGNTIYF. The full variable domain, its missing parts supplied by reference TRBV2 and TRBJ1-3, is EPEVTQTPSHQVTQMGQEVILRCVPISNHLYFYWYRQILGQKVEFLVSFYNNEISEKSEIFDDQFSVERPDGSNFTLKIRSTKLEDSAMYFCASSEGLNSGNTIYFGEGSWLTVV.

The sample holds a few counts of this clone. The chain couples TRBV7-7 to TRBJ2-4, with 8 nucleotides matching TRBD1. There are 13 residues in the CDR3. V was clipped by 5 bases and J by 14 bases; unmatched bases: 11. Germline CDR1 reads SSHAT; CDR2 reads FNYEAQ (reference sequence). The CDR3 DNA sequence: TGTGCCAGCAGCCCCGGACAGGGTGGGAACAAGTACTTC. Translated: CASSPGQGGNKYF.

The rearrangement joins TRBV7-3 to TRBJ2-6; 10 bases are shared with TRBD2. With V trimmed by 2 bases and J by 0 bases, 4 bases remained unmatched. Per the germline V gene, CDR1 is SGHTA and CDR2 is FQGTGA. This CDR3 spans 18 amino acids. CDR3 in DNA: TGTGCCAGCAGCTTAGTGGCTAGCGGGAGCTCTGGGGCCAACGTCCTGACTTTC. Translating it yields CASSLVASGSSGANVLTF.

The J gene is TRBJ1-4, the V gene TRBV5-1; D is possibly TRBD1 (5 bases). Trimming removed 4 bases from V and 6 bases from J, with 13 bases in between. CDR1 is SGHRS and CDR2 is YFSETQ in the germline V gene. The CDR3 runs to 14 residues. This CDR3 reads CASSPRVNDEKLFF. The CDR3 DNA is TGCGCCAGCAGCCCCAGGGTTAATGATGAAAAACTGTTTTTT.

V gene TRBV11-2 combines with J gene TRBJ2-1; 8 bases are a match to TRBD2. The CDR3 consists of 15 residues. CDR1 and CDR2 from the germline V gene are SGHAT and FQNNGV. J gave up 8 bases and V 5 bases, and 11 bases lay outside the gene matches. For the CDR3, the DNA is TGTGCCAGCAGCGAGCTTAGGGGAGCGGGGGATGAGCAGTTCTTC. It encodes CASSELRGAGDEQFF.

The genes are TRBV18 and TRBJ2-3; D is undetermined. Germline V gene lookup returns CDR1 KGHSH and CDR2 LQKENI. This CDR3 is built from 12 residues. Trimming took 3 bases from V and 5 from J, leaving 6 bases between them. The CDR3, as DNA: TGTGCCAGCTCACCGAACAGAGATACGCAGTATTTT. Residues: CASSPNRDTQYF.